One and the same sample provided the 2 T cell receptor beta chains below, sequenced in a study of blood T cell repertoires in COVID-19. Assay: immunoSEQ multiplex PCR; the TCRdb copy retains only in-frame clones and omits some. The data hold approximately 190,000 clones, with roughly 82% observed a single time. The sample consisted of PBMCs or T cells enriched from blood (not recorded which). These receptors were taken from a woman aged 60-75 years with acute COVID-19.

The chain recombines TRBV10-3 with TRBJ1-2; 10 positions agree with TRBD1. V gave up 4 bases and J gave up 1 base; unmatched junction bases: 3. This CDR3 region has 15 residues. Germline V gives CDR1 ENHRY, CDR2 SYGVKD. The chain's CDR3 is CAISGDRGHNYGYTF. In nucleotides, the CDR3 is TGTGCCATCAGTGGGGACAGGGGCCATAACTATGGCTACACCTTC.

The chain combines TRBV4-3 with TRBJ1-1; possible D gene TRBD1, 5 bases. The CDR3 contains 15 residues. Germline loops: CDR1 LGHNA, CDR2 YSLEER. V was pared by 4 bases and J by 3 bases, with 15 bases between. The CDR3 spells CASSRVGGGDTEAFF. As DNA, the CDR3 is TGCGCCAGCAGCCGGGTCGGGGGGGGTGACACTGAAGCTTTCTTT.